The 26 T cell receptor beta chains given below trace back to one sample, sequenced in a study of T cells in tuberculosis. After thawing and overnight rest, PBMC were stained with GMM-loaded CD1B tetramer, viability dye and anti-CD3 for sorting. The lipid loaded on the CD1B tetramers was C32 glucose monomycolate from Rhodococcus equi. Produced via immunoSEQ multiplex PCR; TCRdb's table is partial and in-frame only. The table lists about 58,000 clones, 70% to 90% of them singletons, with about a fifth in the top ten. The sequencing input was CD1b-GMM tetramer-negative cells sorted from PBMCs. These receptors all come from an adult woman with latent tuberculosis.

The genes are TRBV7-6 and TRBJ2-3, with D maybe TRBD2 (7 bases). Germline CDR1 SGHVS, CDR2 FNYEAQ. The ends were cut back, 1 base at V and 2 bases at J, with 13 bases in the middle. The CDR3 covers 16 residues. CDR3 nucleotide sequence: TGTGCCAGCAGCTTAGGGGGGGGCCTGACCACAGATACGCAGTATTTT. It codes for CASSLGGGLTTDTQYF.

The DNA for the CDR3 is TGTGCCAGCAGCGCCCCCCTAGTAGCGGGTCAGAATGAGCAGTTCTTC. Translating it yields CASSAPLVAGQNEQFF. The chain is built from TRBV25-1 and TRBJ2-1, with TRBD2 matching over 7 bases. CDR1 and CDR2 (germline): MGHDK, SYGVNS. The CDR3 totals 16 residues. The V segment lost 6 bases and the J segment 7 bases; nucleotides outside the gene matches: 15.

This sequence joins TRBV7-9 and TRBJ1-2; D remains ambiguous. V dropped 5 bases and J dropped 5 bases, with 21 bases sitting between them. Germline CDR1 and CDR2: SEHNR and FQNEAQ (reference sequence). The CDR3 extends over 16 amino acids. The CDR3 DNA sequence: TGTGCCAGCAGCCCCCAGGTGGAGGAATCTCTTTATGGCTACACCTTC. Amino acid sequence: CASSPQVEESLYGYTF.

The CDR3 sequence is CASSQDVGRETQYF. Written as DNA, the CDR3 is TGTGCCAGCAGCCAAGATGTGGGGAGAGAGACCCAGTACTTC. This chain joins TRBV14 and TRBJ2-5; a weak D match, TRBD2 (5 bases). Trimming took 0 bases from V and 4 from J, leaving 9 bases between them. From germline, CDR1 is SGHDN and CDR2 FVKESK. This CDR3 region has 14 residues.

The chain uses TRBV19 and TRBJ1-1; D not certain. The ends were cut back, 6 bases at V and 0 bases at J, with 8 bases in the middle. This CDR3 is built from 13 residues. Germline V lookup: CDR1 LNHDA, CDR2 SQIVND (reference sequence). This CDR3 reads CASSLHMNTEAFF. The DNA of the CDR3 is TGTGCCAGTAGCTTACATATGAACACTGAAGCTTTCTTT.

This clone has just one count. The chain carries TRBV5-6 and TRBJ2-2, with 10 nucleotides matching TRBD2. The ends lost 4 bases at V and 7 bases at J; junction bases unmatched: 10. The CDR3 is 16 residues long. The germline V gene encodes CDR1 SGHDT and CDR2 YYEEEE. The chain's CDR3 is CASSIFSGRRNGELFF. The CDR3 DNA sequence: TGTGCCAGCAGCATATTTAGCGGGAGGAGGAACGGGGAGCTGTTTTTT.

V and J are TRBV6-5 and TRBJ1-2; D perhaps matches TRBD1 (5 bases). CDR3 size: 15 residues. CDR1 is MNHEY, CDR2 SVGAGI, per germline. Between the trimmed V and J ends, which lost 2 bases and 3 bases, there was a span of 13 bases. The CDR3 nucleotides read TGTGCCAGCAGTTACGGGGACGGGACTTACTATGGCTACACCTTC. As protein: CASSYGDGTYYGYTF.

V gene TRBV5-8 combines with J gene TRBJ2-2, with D uncertain. CDR1 SGHTS and CDR2 YDEGEE come from the germline V gene. Trimming shortened V by 2 bases and J by 6 bases, and 8 bases separated the two germline ends. This CDR3 contains 13 residues. The CDR3 bases are TGTGCCAGCAGCTTCTTAGTCTCCGGGGAGCTGTTTTTT. It codes for CASSFLVSGELFF.

The V call is TRBV9, the J call TRBJ1-1, with 10 bases lining up with TRBD1. Unmatched junction bases numbered 5, after V lost 6 bases and J lost 0 bases. CDR3 length: 15 amino acids. Germline lookup yields CDR1 SGDLS and CDR2 YYNGEE. Here the CDR3 reads CASTGQGLMNTEAFF. CDR3 coding DNA: TGTGCCAGCACGGGACAGGGGTTAATGAACACTGAAGCTTTCTTT.

This chain uses TRBV30 with TRBJ2-1, with D perhaps matching TRBD2 (5 bases). The CDR3 length is 14 residues. Trimming shortened V by 3 bases and J by 0 bases, and 9 bases separated the two germline ends. CDR1 and CDR2 (germline): GTSNPN, SVGIG (reference sequence). The CDR3 nucleotides read TGTGCCTGGAGAGACTACAGCTCCTACAATGAGCAGTTCTTC. Its protein product is CAWRDYSSYNEQFF.

The chain uses TRBV7-2 and TRBJ2-7, with 9 bases identical to TRBD1. The ends lost 2 bases at V and 3 bases at J; junction bases unmatched: 5. Germline assignment: CDR1 SGHTA and CDR2 FQGNSA. This CDR3 contains 15 residues. CDR3 sequence: CASSLTGGGGYEQYF. The CDR3 region has the DNA TGTGCCAGCAGCTTAACAGGGGGCGGTGGCTACGAGCAGTACTTC. The complete variable domain, with remaining parts taken from reference TRBV7-2 and TRBJ2-7, reads GAGVSQSPSNKVTEKGKDVELRCDPISGHTALYWYRQSLGQGLEFLIYFQGNSAPDKSGLPSDRFSAERTGGSVSTLTIQRTQQEDSAVYLCASSLTGGGGYEQYFGPGTRLTVT.

J is TRBJ2-1 and V is TRBV6-1, with TRBD2 as a possible D gene (6 bases). The CDR3 loop spans 14 amino acids. CDR1 MNHNS and CDR2 SASEGT come from the germline V gene. V was trimmed by 4 bases and J by 8 bases, leaving 15 bases between them. DNA of the CDR3: TGTGCCAGCAGTGTTTCCGGGACTCTCCATGAGCAGTTCTTC. Encoded protein: CASSVSGTLHEQFF.

This clone was counted once. Mismatch with germline at one junction end may stem from a read error. The J gene is TRBJ2-1, the V gene TRBV7-7; D perhaps matches TRBD2 (6 bases). The CDR3 extends over 16 amino acids. The V gene's germline CDR1 is SSHAT and CDR2 FNYEAQ (reference sequence). The CDR3 bases are TGTGCTAGCACCCCGATCCTGGAGGGCTCCTACAATGAGCAGTTCTTC. It codes for CASTPILEGSYNEQFF.

The J gene is TRBJ2-3, the V gene TRBV4-1; 7 positions agree with TRBD1. Looked up from germline, CDR1 is MGHRA and CDR2 is YSYEKL. Germline trimming cut 4 bases from V and 3 bases from J; bases unmatched to any gene: 13. This CDR3 contains 17 residues. CDR3 nucleotide sequence: TGCGCCAGCAGCCCCATATGGACAGGAGGTCAGACAGATACGCAGTATTTT. Encoded protein: CASSPIWTGGQTDTQYF.

This chain uses TRBV10-3 with TRBJ2-1, with TRBD2 identical over 14 bases. The germline V gene has CDR1 ENHRY and CDR2 SYGVKD. V gave up 11 bases and J gave up 4 bases; unmatched junction bases: 7. The CDR3 extends over 15 amino acids. CDR3 protein: CASLTSGGAYNEQFF. The CDR3 DNA reads TGTGCCTCGTTGACTAGCGGGGGGGCTTACAATGAGCAGTTCTTC.

The count of this clone is one. The chain links TRBV7-2 to TRBJ2-2, with D possibly TRBD1 on 5 matching bases. CDR3 length: 15 amino acids. The germline gives CDR1 SGHTA, CDR2 FQGNSA. V lost 5 bases to trimming and J lost 2 bases, with 12 bases between them. CDR3 sequence (DNA): TGTGCCAGCAGCACCTGGACAATTAACACCGGGGAGCTGTTTTTT. Translation gives CASSTWTINTGELFF.

The chain employs TRBV7-6 and TRBJ1-4; 8 nucleotides align to TRBD1. This CDR3 is 15 amino acids long. The germline CDR1 and CDR2 sequences are SGHVS and FNYEAQ. Trimming cost V 5 bases and J 7 bases; bases outside gene matches: 9. The CDR3 bases are TGTGCCAGCAGCCACATGGACAGGGAGGGTGAAAAACTGTTTTTT. This encodes CASSHMDREGEKLFF.

V usage is TRBV19 and J usage is TRBJ2-3, with 8 bases fitting TRBD2. V shed 3 bases, J shed 6 bases, and the junction held 11 bases outside the gene matches. CDR1 and CDR2 from the germline V gene are LNHDA and SQIVND (reference sequence). CDR3 length: 16 residues. CDR3 amino acids: CASSIRSGAGDDTQYF. The CDR3 DNA reads TGTGCCAGTAGTATCCGGAGCGGAGCGGGAGACGATACGCAGTATTTT.

The chain has TRBV11-2 and TRBJ2-5; D possibly corresponds to TRBD2 (6 bases). The J call is doubtful: the DNA matches TRBJ2-7 better. Germline CDR1 and CDR2: SGHAT and FQNNGV. The length of the CDR3 is 16 residues. The chain's CDR3 is CASSLDGSLRIDEQYF. The CDR3 DNA is TGTGCCAGCAGCTTAGACGGGAGTCTCCGAATCGACGAGCAGTACTTC.

V is TRBV7-3 and J is TRBJ2-1; 13 nucleotides align to TRBD2. The CDR3 covers 15 residues. The trim removed 2 bases at V and 10 bases at J, leaving 5 bases unmatched. Germline CDR1 SGHTA, CDR2 FQGTGA. The DNA for the CDR3 is TGTGCCAGCAGCTTAGGACTAGCGGGGGCTCGCGAGCAGTTCTTC. Translation gives CASSLGLAGAREQFF.

The genes are TRBV6-6 and TRBJ1-5; unclear D gene. V was pared by 2 bases and J by 8 bases, with 7 bases between. Germline lookup yields CDR1 MNHNY and CDR2 SVGAGI (reference sequence). The CDR3 covers 12 residues. CDR3 DNA: TGTGCCAGCAGTTACGGTGCAGAGCCCCAGCATTTT. This codes for CASSYGAEPQHF.

The gene calls are TRBV6-4 and TRBJ2-1, with a weak D call TRBD1 (6 bases). V dropped 3 bases and J dropped 8 bases, with 14 bases sitting between them. Germline V gives CDR1 MRHNA, CDR2 SNTAGT. The CDR3 covers 14 residues. Here the CDR3 DNA reads TGTGCCAGCAGTGAAAAGGGGGATCAAGATGAGCAGTTCTTC. This codes for CASSEKGDQDEQFF.

This clone was seen only once. The chain is built from TRBV2 and TRBJ1-3, with D perhaps matching TRBD1 (5 bases). Trimming left V 4 bases short and J 4 bases short, with 8 bases between. Germline-derived CDR1 and CDR2 are SNHLY and FYNNEI. CDR3 length: 13 amino acids. The CDR3 spells CASSAGRGNTIYF. CDR3 nucleotides: TGTGCCAGCAGTGCAGGGCGGGGAAACACCATATATTTT. Complete variable domain (other parts from reference TRBV2 and TRBJ1-3): EPEVTQTPSHQVTQMGQEVILRCVPISNHLYFYWYRQILGQKVEFLVSFYNNEISEKSEIFDDQFSVERPDGSNFTLKIRSTKLEDSAMYFCASSAGRGNTIYFGEGSWLTVV.

V and J are TRBV4-2 and TRBJ2-1; 15 bases match TRBD2. CDR3 length: 19 amino acids. CDR1 and CDR2 (germline): LGHNA, YNFKEQ. J gave up 9 bases and V 0 bases, and 12 bases lay outside the gene matches. CDR3 sequence reads: CASSQDSPGPGLAGGEQFF. The CDR3 DNA follows: TGTGCCAGCAGCCAAGATTCGCCCGGACCGGGACTAGCGGGGGGTGAGCAGTTCTTC.

This clone occurred a few times. The chain uses TRBV7-8 and TRBJ1-1; tentatively, D is TRBD1 (6 bases). V lost 5 bases, J lost 4 bases, and 14 bases lay in between. CDR3 length equals 14 residues. The germline V gene has CDR1 SGHVS and CDR2 FQNEAQ. CDR3 loop: CASSPERRGTEAFF. The CDR3 nucleotides are TGTGCCAGCAGCCCAGAGCGCAGGGGCACTGAAGCTTTCTTT.

This clone occurred once. This chain joins TRBV20-1 and TRBJ1-2; 7 bases are shared with TRBD1. Germline trimming cut 4 bases from V and 6 bases from J; bases unmatched to any gene: 2. The germline V gene has CDR1 DFQATT and CDR2 SNEGSKA (reference sequence). This CDR3 region has 11 residues. The CDR3 loop is CSATGQHGYTF. The CDR3 nucleotides are TGCAGTGCTACGGGACAGCATGGCTACACCTTC.